This TCR beta chain was captured in a study of blood T cell repertoires in COVID-19. About the study: The study drew acute and convalescent COVID-19 samples from the United States, Italy and Spain.

The CDR3 sequence is 13 residues long. V was pared by 1 base and J by 5 bases, with 7 bases between. Germline V gene data show CDR1 as SEHNR and CDR2 as FQNEAQ (reference sequence). The repertoire was sequenced with immunoSEQ multiplex PCR; TCRdb's copy has only in-frame clones and lacks some. This table has 150,000 to 200,000 clones, about four fifths appearing once. The chain carries TRBV7-9 and TRBJ2-3, with a tentative D call TRBD1 (6 bases). The sample comprised peripheral blood. The receptor was isolated from a middle-aged woman with COVID-19, enrolled during active disease. CDR3 DNA sequence: TGTGCCAGCAGCTTAGAGACAGGAGATACGCAGTATTTT. This codes for CASSLETGDTQYF.